What follows are 7 T cell receptor beta chains derived from one specimen sequenced in a study of radiotherapy plus CTLA-4 blockade in lung cancer. The table came from immunoSEQ multiplex PCR; TCRdb's copy has only in-frame clones and leaves some out. There are about 77,000 clones in the sample; over 65% occur only once, and around 10% lies in the top ten. This material consisted of peripheral blood, taken from a patient treated with radiotherapy plus ipilimumab. The receptors here all came from a human donor with non-small cell lung cancer whose response to radiotherapy plus ipilimumab could not be evaluated.

The chain links TRBV27 to TRBJ2-1, with D possibly TRBD2 on 5 matching bases. The ends were cut back, 6 bases at V and 9 bases at J, with 12 bases in the middle. Germline CDR1 MNHEY, CDR2 SMNVEV (reference sequence). This CDR3 is built from 12 residues. The CDR3 sequence is CASSRRYGEQFF. The CDR3 nucleotides are TGTGCCAGCAGCCGGAGGTATGGTGAGCAGTTCTTC.

The chain uses TRBV5-6 and TRBJ2-7; D is uncertain. V was trimmed by 4 bases and J by 1 base, leaving 3 bases between them. Germline values: CDR1 SGHDT, CDR2 YYEEEE. CDR3 length: 11 residues. The CDR3 region is CASSQSYEQYF. The CDR3 DNA is TGTGCCAGCAGCCAGTCCTACGAGCAGTACTTC. The whole variable domain, remainder taken from reference TRBV5-6 and TRBJ2-7, is DAGVTQSPTHLIKTRGQQVTLRCSPKSGHDTVSWYQQALGQGPQFIFQYYEEEERQRGNFPDRFSGHQFPNYSSELNVNALLLGDSALYLCASSQSYEQYFGPGTRLTVT.

In its sample, this clone was seen a few times. The rearrangement joins TRBV4-3 to TRBJ2-1; D may be TRBD1 (6 bases). This CDR3 spans 15 amino acids. V was trimmed by 1 base and J by 7 bases, leaving 14 bases between them. Germline CDR1 LGHNA, CDR2 YSLEER. The CDR3 DNA is TGCGCCAGCAGCCAAGTAAGGGACATCTCGAATGAGCAGTTCTTC. Encoded protein: CASSQVRDISNEQFF.

This sequence joins TRBV19 and TRBJ2-1, with TRBD2 matching 7 bases. The CDR3 length is 16 residues. The V segment lost 3 bases and the J segment 6 bases; nucleotides outside the gene matches: 11. CDR1 and CDR2 from the germline V gene are LNHDA and SQIVND (reference sequence). The CDR3 spells CASSMREGTRFNEQFF. The DNA of the CDR3 is TGTGCCAGTAGTATGAGGGAGGGGACCCGGTTCAATGAGCAGTTCTTC.

The chain links TRBV13 to TRBJ2-2, with TRBD2 identical over 7 bases. Trimming cost V 4 bases and J 5 bases; bases outside gene matches: 7. The CDR3 consists of 15 residues. The germline gives CDR1 PRHDT, CDR2 FYEKMQ (reference sequence). In DNA, the CDR3 is TGTGCCAGCAGCTCCTGGACTAGTCGGACCGGGGAGCTGTTTTTT. Its translation is CASSSWTSRTGELFF. The full variable domain, with the rest looked up from reference TRBV13 and TRBJ2-2, is AAGVIQSPRHLIKEKRETATLKCYPIPRHDTVYWYQQGPGQDPQFLISFYEKMQSDKGSIPDRFSAQQFSDYHSELNMSSLELGDSALYFCASSSWTSRTGELFFGEGSRLTVL.

The chain's CDR3 is CASSPQGQGAGGNTIYF. CDR3 nucleotide sequence: TGTGCCAGCTCACCACAAGGCCAGGGGGCAGGCGGAAACACCATATATTTT. V gene TRBV18 combines with J gene TRBJ1-3, with 8 bases identical to TRBD1. The ends lost 1 base at V and 4 bases at J; junction bases unmatched: 9. The germline gives CDR1 KGHSH, CDR2 LQKENI. The length of the CDR3 is 17 residues.

The chain has TRBV7-8 and TRBJ2-5; 12 bases map to TRBD2. Germline-derived CDR1 and CDR2 are SGHVS and FQNEAQ. V was pared by 3 bases and J by 5 bases, with 7 bases of the junction left unmatched. This CDR3 contains 16 residues. The CDR3 bases are TGTGCCAGCAGCTTGGCTAGCGGGAGGGCCGTTGAGACCCAGTACTTC. It specifies CASSLASGRAVETQYF.